Described below is a single T cell receptor (beta chain) sequence and its context. This sample was taken from a study of blood T cells in healthy people across ages. The V gene's germline CDR1 is SGHRS and CDR2 YFSETQ. This CDR3 is built from 15 residues. Trimming removed 6 bases at V and 2 bases at J, with 18 bases between. Combining a sample-barcoded 5' primer with a J-beta primer mix, a second PCR ran for about 7 to 11 cycles. MiXCR was run by TCRdb on the 5' RACE reads, yielding one entry per CDR3 protein. In the table there are about 1.1 million distinct CDR3 sequences, 30% to 40% of which are singletons.

V and J are TRBV5-1 and TRBJ2-7; possibly TRBD1 for D (5 bases). The TCR originated in a man between 18 and 29 years old in good health. The specimen sequenced was blood. CDR3 in amino acids: CASMDTARPTYEQYF. CDR3 DNA sequence: TGCGCCAGCATGGACACGGCGAGACCTACCTACGAGCAGTACTTC.